This passage covers 26 T cell receptor beta chains from one sample sequenced in a study of vaccination and CD4 T cells after COVID-19. Their antigens remain unidentified. The Oncomine TCR Beta short-read assay sequenced DNA from cultured CD4+ T cells. TCRdb reprocessed the PCR reads with MiXCR, giving one entry per CDR3 protein. The repertoire holds 3,500 to 4,500 distinct CDR3 sequences, approximately 15% seen once, with around 20% in the top ten. Treatment indicated: roughly 11-day PBMC culture with coronavirus spike peptide pools or control peptides (ViraFEST assay). The specimen was CD4+ T cells from blood, cultured in vitro. The receptors derive from a human donor who had recovered from COVID-19.

The V gene is TRBV14, the J gene TRBJ1-4; D call uncertain. CDR1 is SGHDN, CDR2 FVKESK, per germline. The CDR3 length is 14 residues. Trimming took 4 bases from V and 0 from J, leaving 6 bases between them. The CDR3 DNA reads as TGTGCCAGCAGCCCCCGGGCAACTAATGAAAAACTGTTTTTT. Translation: CASSPRATNEKLFF.

This clonotype was counted only a few times. This chain connects TRBV6-1 to TRBJ2-7; either TRBD1 or TRBD2 may supply D (5 bases each). The germline gives CDR1 MNHNS, CDR2 SASEGT. The CDR3 runs 14 residues. Trimming shortened V by 6 bases and J by 3 bases, and 15 bases separated the two germline ends. CDR3 sequence reads: CASRQLGEIYEQYF. Written as DNA, the CDR3 is TGTGCCAGCAGACAGCTGGGGGAGATCTACGAGCAGTACTTC.

This clonotype was seen more than once but under ten times. This sequence joins TRBV11-2 and TRBJ2-2, with TRBD2 matching over 13 bases. This CDR3 is built from 17 residues. V dropped 2 bases and J dropped 5; count of bases not matched to a gene: 5. Germline V gives CDR1 SGHAT, CDR2 FQNNGV. The CDR3 DNA reads as TGTGCCAGCAGCTTAACTAGCGGGGGGGCGCGGACCGGGGAGCTGTTTTTT. It codes for CASSLTSGGARTGELFF.

By share of the sample, this clonotype is medium-sized. V usage is TRBV2 and J usage is TRBJ2-1; tentative D call: TRBD1 (6 bases). V gave up 8 bases and J gave up 3 bases, with 11 bases separating them. The CDR3 runs 13 residues. CDR1 is SNHLY, CDR2 FYNNEI, per germline. CDR3 DNA: TGTGCCAGCCGAAACAGGGTCTACAATGAGCAGTTCTTC. Translation: CASRNRVYNEQFF.

This sequence joins TRBV5-6 and TRBJ1-4, with 9 bases aligning to TRBD1. J gave up 8 bases and V 2 bases, and 4 bases lay outside the gene matches. The CDR3 extends over 14 amino acids. Germline V gene sequence: CDR1 SGHDT, CDR2 YYEEEE. As DNA, the CDR3 is TGTGCCAGCAGCTTCGGGACAGGGAACGAAAAACTGTTTTTT. Protein: CASSFGTGNEKLFF. The entire variable domain, with the rest obtained from reference TRBV5-6 and TRBJ1-4, is as follows: DAGVTQSPTHLIKTRGQQVTLRCSPKSGHDTVSWYQQALGQGPQFIFQYYEEEERQRGNFPDRFSGHQFPNYSSELNVNALLLGDSALYLCASSFGTGNEKLFFGSGTQLSVL.

The gene calls are TRBV30 and TRBJ2-1; D remains unclear. The germline V gene has CDR1 GTSNPN and CDR2 SVGIG (reference sequence). V lost 3 bases and J lost 8, with 11 bases in between. The CDR3 length is 12 residues. The CDR3 sequence: CAWSQTLDEQFF. The CDR3 DNA reads as TGTGCCTGGAGCCAAACCCTGGATGAGCAGTTCTTC.

The genes are TRBV5-4 and TRBJ2-2; TRBD2 matches at 8 bases. The V segment lost 3 bases and the J segment 4 bases; nucleotides outside the gene matches: 11. The CDR3 contains 17 residues. From germline, CDR1 is SGHNT and CDR2 YYREEE (reference sequence). CDR3 in amino acids: CASSYSQGTRATGELFF. The CDR3 nucleotides read TGTGCCAGCAGCTACTCCCAGGGGACTAGAGCCACCGGGGAGCTGTTTTTT. Complete variable domain (other parts from reference TRBV5-4 and TRBJ2-2): ETGVTQSPTHLIKTRGQQVTLRCSSQSGHNTVSWYQQALGQGPQFIFQYYREEENGRGNFPPRFSGLQFPNYSSELNVNALELDDSALYLCASSYSQGTRATGELFFGEGSRLTVL.

This clonotype is classed as medium-sized. This chain links TRBV12-2 with TRBJ2-3. TRBV12-2 is flagged as a pseudogene. This CDR3 has 12 amino acids. The CDR3 coding sequence is TGTGCAAGTCGCTTAGGCACAGATACGCAGTATTTT. It is translated as CASRLGTDTQYF.

The genes are TRBV12-3 or TRBV12-4 and TRBJ2-1, with D possibly TRBD2 on 8 matching bases. The CDR3 runs 15 residues. V lost 7 bases and J 7 bases, leaving 20 bases between the germline ends. The CDR3 DNA is TGTGCCAGCATTCTAGGGACAGCGGGGGTGAATGAGCAGTTCTTC. It codes for CASILGTAGVNEQFF.

This clonotype came up a few times. The rearrangement joins TRBV10-2 to TRBJ2-6; 16 positions agree with TRBD2. J was trimmed by 4 bases and V by 4 bases; bases with no gene match: 7. Per the germline V gene, CDR1 is WSHSY and CDR2 is SAAADI. The length of the CDR3 is 19 residues. CDR3 coding DNA: TGCGCCAGCAGTGGGGGACTAGCGGGGGGGCCGGCCGGGGCCAACGTCCTGACTTTC. Its translation is CASSGGLAGGPAGANVLTF.

This clonotype ranks as hyperexpanded (1% or more). V is TRBV20-1 and J is TRBJ2-3; 8 nucleotides match TRBD1. V gave up 5 bases and J gave up 3 bases; unmatched junction bases: 10. CDR3 length: 15 residues. CDR1 and CDR2 (germline): DFQATT, SNEGSKA (reference sequence). This CDR3 is CSALSGTGVTDTQYF. CDR3 DNA: TGCAGTGCTTTGTCCGGGACAGGTGTTACAGATACGCAGTATTTT.

The chain recombines TRBV10-1 with TRBJ2-4, with 16 bases lining up with TRBD2. V lost 8 bases to trimming and J lost 0 bases; unmatched junction nucleotides: 16. Germline V lookup: CDR1 WNHNN, CDR2 SYGVQD (reference sequence). The length of the CDR3 is 21 residues. CDR3 sequence: CASARATGTSGGAGAKNIQYF. Written as DNA, the CDR3 is TGCGCCAGCGCAAGGGCAACAGGGACTAGCGGGGGGGCGGGAGCCAAAAACATTCAGTACTTC.

This clonotype was picked up a small number of times. The chain combines TRBV5-1 with TRBJ1-6, with D uncertain. This CDR3 region has 13 residues. Trimming took 2 bases from V and 7 from J, leaving 7 bases between them. Germline V lookup: CDR1 SGHRS, CDR2 YFSETQ. For the CDR3, the DNA is TGCGCCAGCAGCTTCTGGGCAAATTCACCCCTCCACTTT. Translation: CASSFWANSPLHF.

The CDR3 DNA follows: TGCGCCAGCAGCTTGGCCACAGATACGCAGTATTTT. This translates into CASSLATDTQYF. The chain joins TRBV5-1 to TRBJ2-3; D gene uncertain. With 0 bases removed from V and 2 bases from J, the gap between germline ends came to 1 base. The CDR3 is 12 residues long. CDR1 is SGHRS, CDR2 YFSETQ, per germline. Variable domain in full (rest from reference TRBV5-1 and TRBJ2-3): KAGVTQTPRYLIKTRGQQVTLSCSPISGHRSVSWYQQTPGQGLQFLFEYFSETQRNKGNFPGRFSGRQFSNSRSEMNVSTLELGDSALYLCASSLATDTQYFGPGTRLTVL.

This clonotype has just a few counts. CDR3 sequence reads: CAWSVRTKEGPRYGYTF. The CDR3 coding sequence is TGTGCCTGGAGTGTACGAACTAAAGAGGGGCCTAGGTATGGCTACACCTTC. The V gene is TRBV30, the J gene TRBJ1-2, with a possible D match to TRBD1 (5 bases). In germline, CDR1 is GTSNPN, CDR2 SVGIG (reference sequence). V lost 0 bases to trimming and J lost 5 bases, with 22 bases between them. The CDR3 runs to 17 residues.

Within the sample, this clonotype is large. V is TRBV6-1 and J is TRBJ2-7, with D maybe TRBD1 (6 bases). CDR1 is MNHNS, CDR2 SASEGT, per germline. CDR3 size: 11 residues. With 8 bases removed from V and 7 bases from J, the gap between germline ends came to 12 bases. The CDR3 here is CASSDSREQYF. The CDR3 DNA reads TGTGCCAGCTCGGACAGTCGGGAGCAGTACTTC.

The chain links TRBV3-1 to TRBJ2-2; D is uncertain. The CDR3 has 13 residues. Looked up from germline, CDR1 is LGHDT and CDR2 is YNNKEL (reference sequence). V was clipped by 4 bases and J by 3 bases, with 6 bases between them. CDR3 sequence reads: CASSPLDTGELFF. The CDR3 nucleotides are TGTGCCAGCAGCCCTCTGGACACCGGGGAGCTGTTTTTT.

This rearrangement joins TRBV12-3 or TRBV12-4 to TRBJ1-5; 7 bases fit TRBD1. V lost 6 bases and J lost 5; bases outside the gene matches: 4. The CDR3 covers 13 residues. Here the CDR3 reads CASSQGGDQPQHF. CDR3 DNA: TGTGCCAGCAGCCAGGGGGGGGATCAGCCCCAGCATTTT.

By share, this clonotype counts as medium-sized (0.01 to 0.1%). The V call is TRBV2, the J call TRBJ1-5, with D uncertain. The CDR3 totals 16 residues. Trimming removed 4 bases from V and 0 bases from J, with 13 bases in between. Germline CDR1 SNHLY, CDR2 FYNNEI. The CDR3 loop is CASSASSEYSNQPQHF. CDR3 bases: TGTGCCAGCAGTGCCTCCTCGGAATATAGCAATCAGCCCCAGCATTTT.

This clonotype rates as medium-sized. The chain links TRBV15 to TRBJ1-2, with D unclear. Germline V gene data show CDR1 as LNHNV and CDR2 as YYDKDF (reference sequence). This CDR3 has 15 residues. V was clipped by 0 bases and J by 4 bases, with 12 bases between them. The CDR3 sequence: CATSRDSQPSYGYTF. CDR3 in DNA: TGTGCCACCAGCAGAGACTCACAGCCGAGCTATGGCTACACCTTC.

This clonotype is labeled medium-sized. The rearrangement uses TRBV20-1 and TRBJ1-3, with 7 bases aligning to TRBD1. The germline gives CDR1 DFQATT, CDR2 SNEGSKA (reference sequence). V lost 3 bases to trimming and J lost 2 bases; unmatched junction nucleotides: 7. This CDR3 region has 15 residues. The CDR3 DNA reads as TGCAGTGCTAGCCCCGGGACAGCGACTGGAAACACCATATATTTT. It specifies CSASPGTATGNTIYF.

Judged by abundance, this clonotype is medium-sized. The chain recombines TRBV18 with TRBJ2-7; 8 positions agree with TRBD1. Germline loops: CDR1 KGHSH, CDR2 LQKENI. The trim removed 5 bases at V and 0 bases at J, leaving 3 bases unmatched. CDR3 length: 14 amino acids. CDR3 in DNA: TGTGCCAGCTCAACCGGGACAGGCTCCTACGAGCAGTACTTC. Residues: CASSTGTGSYEQYF.

This clonotype showed up just a few times. The chain combines TRBV6-1 with TRBJ2-7; 8 positions agree with TRBD2. Germline CDR1 MNHNS, CDR2 SASEGT. After removal of 4 bases from V and 3 bases from J, the junction contained 5 bases not matched to a gene. This CDR3 is 14 amino acids long. The CDR3 DNA reads TGTGCCAGCAGTGGGGGACTAGGGAGCTACGAGCAGTACTTC. It is translated as CASSGGLGSYEQYF.

There are a few counts of this clonotype. The chain carries TRBV2 and TRBJ2-1; 7 bases align to TRBD2. Germline values: CDR1 SNHLY, CDR2 FYNNEI. Trimming took 5 bases from V and 7 from J; bases not matched to a gene: 8. This CDR3 is built from 14 residues. CDR3 amino acids: CASSPGLTTNEQFF. The DNA of the CDR3 is TGTGCCAGCAGTCCGGGACTAACAACTAATGAGCAGTTCTTC.

The J gene is TRBJ2-1, the V gene TRBV29-1, with 7 positions matching TRBD2. From germline, CDR1 is SQVTM and CDR2 ANQGSEA. The J segment lost 8 bases and the V segment lost 6 bases, leaving 10 bases of the junction unmatched. The CDR3 spans 13 residues. CDR3 nucleotides: TGCAGCGTGACTCCTGGGGGGGTCGATGAGCAGTTCTTC. Translation: CSVTPGGVDEQFF.

Relative to its sample, this clonotype is medium-sized. The chain is built from TRBV5-1 and TRBJ1-2; 8 bases are a match to TRBD1. CDR3 length: 14 residues. The V and J ends lost 1 base and 8 bases, in that order; junction bases with no gene match: 7. Germline CDR1 is SGHRS and CDR2 is YFSETQ. The CDR3 DNA is TGCGCCAGCAGCTTGACAGGGGGTGTTGAGGGCTACACCTTC. Its translation: CASSLTGGVEGYTF.